This TCR beta chain was documented in a study of response to subunit inactivated influenza vaccine. TCRdb re-derived calls from the RT-PCR reads in MiXCR, one entry per CDR3 protein. This table has approximately 530,000 distinct CDR3 sequences, approximately 7.8% appearing once. Germline V lookup: CDR1 SQVTM, CDR2 ANQGSEA. With V trimmed by 4 bases and J by 8 bases, 4 bases remained unmatched. This CDR3 contains 12 residues. This TCR came from a man between 50 and 75 years old who received an inactivated influenza vaccine. The chain recombines TRBV29-1 with TRBJ1-5; 8 positions match TRBD1. Sequencing used PBMCs from blood, obtained roughly 24 months after vaccination. The DNA of the CDR3 is TGCAGCGTTGGACAGGGGCGGGAGCCCCAGCATTTT. Encoded protein: CSVGQGREPQHF.